This T cell receptor beta chain derives from a study of blood T cell repertoires in COVID-19. Study background: Samples taken during acute and convalescent COVID-19 were collected in the United States, Italy and Spain.

The CDR3 has 13 amino acids. The J segment lost 4 bases and the V segment lost 9 bases, leaving 6 bases of the junction unmatched. Per germline, CDR1 LGHDT and CDR2 YNNKEL (reference sequence). The Seattle site enrolled patients during active infection and followed them longitudinally. Profiling relied on immunoSEQ multiplex PCR, and the TCRdb table lists in-frame clones only, not all of them. The table includes about 300,000 clones, roughly 84% detected once. The J gene is TRBJ2-1, the V gene TRBV3-1 (or the pseudogene TRBV3-2); 7 bases agree with TRBD2. The clonotype comes from a human donor with COVID-19, enrolled during active disease. The donor label of this sample is uncertain. Sequencing was done on a sample of peripheral blood. CDR3 in amino acids: CASRGGGYNEQFF. The CDR3 nucleotides are TGTGCCAGTCGGGGCGGGGGATACAATGAGCAGTTCTTC.